Following are 21 T cell receptor beta chains from one sample sequenced in a study of vaccination and CD4 T cells after COVID-19. This sample's treatment: approximately 9-day PBMC culture with coronavirus spike peptide pools or control peptides (ViraFEST assay). No antigens are known for them. The assay that was used to sequence DNA from cultured CD4+ T cells was the Oncomine TCR Beta short-read assay. Via MiXCR, TCRdb re-called the PCR reads, giving one row per CDR3 protein. Here the sample spans 22,000 or so distinct CDR3 sequences, around 50% being singletons. Sample: CD4+ T cells from blood, cultured in vitro. All receptors derive from a human donor who had recovered from COVID-19.

This clonotype has just a few counts. The chain recombines TRBV6-5 with TRBJ1-3, with D possibly being TRBD1 (5 bases). Germline CDR1 and CDR2: MNHEY and SVGAGI. This CDR3 has 15 residues. Trimming took 3 bases from V and 6 from J, leaving 15 bases between them. The CDR3, as DNA: TGTGCCAGCAGTTATCGATTCGGGGCACCAAACACCATATATTTT. Its translation is CASSYRFGAPNTIYF.

The rearrangement links TRBV6-1 to TRBJ2-7; D not resolved. The V gene's germline CDR1 is MNHNS and CDR2 SASEGT. The CDR3 consists of 11 residues. V was clipped by 3 bases and J by 3 bases, with 3 bases between them. The CDR3 DNA sequence: TGTGCCAGCAGTGAGAACTACGAGCAGTACTTC. Its translation: CASSENYEQYF.

This clonotype was seen only a few times. The chain links TRBV24-1 to TRBJ1-5; D gene unclear. CDR1 is KGHDR, CDR2 SFDVKD, per germline. Trimming pared 5 bases from V and 0 bases from J, leaving 7 bases between. The CDR3 totals 14 residues. CDR3 coding DNA: TGTGCCACCAGTGCCCGTTATAGCAATCAGCCCCAGCATTTT. Protein product: CATSARYSNQPQHF.

The count of this clonotype is one. This chain uses TRBV20-1 with TRBJ1-2, with D tentatively TRBD1 (5 bases). V dropped 3 bases and J dropped 4 bases, with 18 bases sitting between them. The CDR3 runs 15 residues. The germline V gene encodes CDR1 DFQATT and CDR2 SNEGSKA (reference sequence). In DNA form, the CDR3 reads TGCAGTGCTAGTCCCTGGGACGGGCCGGGCTATGGCTACACCTTC. Translation: CSASPWDGPGYGYTF.

This clonotype was picked up a small number of times. This sequence joins TRBV4-1 and TRBJ1-5, with D unresolved. In germline, CDR1 is MGHRA, CDR2 YSYEKL. The CDR3 is made up of 13 amino acids. Between the trimmed V and J ends, which lost 0 bases and 5 bases, there was a span of 5 bases. The CDR3 region is CASSQEADQPQHF. CDR3 nucleotide sequence: TGCGCCAGCAGCCAAGAGGCAGATCAGCCCCAGCATTTT.

The genes are TRBV27 and TRBJ1-2; perhaps TRBD1 as D (6 bases). Germline CDR1 reads MNHEY; CDR2 reads SMNVEV (reference sequence). V gave up 8 bases and J gave up 0 bases, with 16 bases separating them. The CDR3 runs to 15 residues. The CDR3 region has the DNA TGTGCCAGCCCACCTAGGGGGGAAGCTAACTATGGCTACACCTTC. This translates into CASPPRGEANYGYTF.

This clonotype has only a few counts. The chain carries TRBV20-1 and TRBJ2-5; 9 bases agree with TRBD2. CDR1 is DFQATT, CDR2 SNEGSKA, per germline (reference sequence). J was trimmed by 5 bases and V by 0 bases; bases with no gene match: 13. CDR3 size: 17 residues. This chain's CDR3 is CSARDGNSGRLLETQYF. CDR3 in DNA: TGCAGTGCTAGAGATGGGAATAGCGGGAGACTTCTTGAGACCCAGTACTTC.

The chain uses TRBV3-1 and TRBJ1-6, with D perhaps TRBD1 (6 bases). CDR3 size: 17 residues. The V gene lost 0 bases and the J gene lost 8 bases, with 17 bases spanning the gap. Germline-derived CDR1 and CDR2 are LGHDT and YNNKEL (reference sequence). The CDR3 bases are TGTGCCAGCAGCCAAGATTGGACAGAAAAAGGCGATTCACCCCTCCACTTT. This codes for CASSQDWTEKGDSPLHF.

The V call is TRBV24-1, the J call TRBJ1-2; D possibly corresponds to TRBD1 (5 bases). The CDR3 covers 12 residues. Germline V lookup: CDR1 KGHDR, CDR2 SFDVKD. The V end lost 9 bases, the J end lost 6 bases, and 13 bases lay between the germline ends. The CDR3 nucleotides read TGTGCCACCCAGGGAGGGGCGGATGGCTACACCTTC. This gives the protein CATQGGADGYTF.

This chain joins TRBV10-1 and TRBJ1-1; no definite D call. Germline CDR1 is WNHNN and CDR2 is SYGVQD (reference sequence). V was cut by 5 bases and J by 1 base, with 14 bases left in between. The CDR3 has 15 amino acids. The CDR3 is CASSPSGSRNTEAFF. In DNA form, the CDR3 reads TGCGCCAGCAGTCCCTCCGGGTCTAGGAACACTGAAGCTTTCTTT.

This chain links TRBV6-1 with TRBJ2-3; tentative D call: TRBD1 (5 bases). CDR1 and CDR2 (germline): MNHNS, SASEGT. V gave up 6 bases and J gave up 2 bases, with 15 bases separating them. CDR3 length: 15 amino acids. The CDR3 region has the DNA TGTGCCAGCAGCTCGAATGCAGGGTTCACAGATACGCAGTATTTT. This codes for CASSSNAGFTDTQYF.

V gene TRBV3-1 combines with J gene TRBJ1-2; D uncertain. Germline loops: CDR1 LGHDT, CDR2 YNNKEL (reference sequence). There are 12 residues in the CDR3. V lost 0 bases and J 13 bases, leaving 12 bases between the germline ends. The chain's CDR3 is CASSQERGAGTF. The CDR3 nucleotides are TGTGCCAGCAGCCAAGAAAGAGGTGCGGGCACCTTC.

The J gene is TRBJ1-5, the V gene TRBV27; possibly TRBD1 for D (5 bases). This CDR3 has 18 amino acids. CDR1 MNHEY and CDR2 SMNVEV come from the germline V gene (reference sequence). Trimming stripped 4 bases from V and 6 bases from J, with 25 bases between. The CDR3 coding sequence is TGTGCCAGCAGTTCCAACCCCCTCCTAGACAAGGGGCGTCAGCCCCAGCATTTT. Its translation is CASSSNPLLDKGRQPQHF.

The genes are TRBV15 and TRBJ2-7; D possibly matches TRBD1 or TRBD2 (6 bases each). Germline CDR1 and CDR2: LNHNV and YYDKDF (reference sequence). The germline V and J ends were trimmed by 3 bases and 0 bases, with 18 bases remaining between them. The CDR3 has 17 amino acids. The CDR3 spells CATSSLGAAGISYEQYF. As DNA, the CDR3 is TGTGCCACCAGCAGCCTGGGGGCGGCGGGGATCTCCTACGAGCAGTACTTC. The whole variable domain, filled in from reference TRBV15 and TRBJ2-7, reads DAMVIQNPRYQVTQFGKPVTLSCSQTLNHNVMYWYQQKSSQAPKLLFHYYDKDFNNEADTPDNFQSRRPNTSFCFLDIRSPGLGDTAMYLCATSSLGAAGISYEQYFGPGTRLTVT.

This clonotype has a handful of counts. The DNA of the CDR3 is TGTGCCAGCAGTTACGACTTACAGGGCTATGGCTACACCTTC. Protein product: CASSYDLQGYGYTF. The chain carries TRBV6-5 and TRBJ1-2; D might be TRBD1 (6 bases). The CDR3 is 14 residues long. The V gene lost 2 bases and the J gene lost 4 bases, with 11 bases spanning the gap. Germline V lookup: CDR1 MNHEY, CDR2 SVGAGI.

The chain links TRBV6-5 to TRBJ2-7; TRBD1 matches 10 bases. Germline values: CDR1 MNHEY, CDR2 SVGAGI. Trimming at V came to 3 bases and at J to 2 bases, leaving 4 bases not matched to a gene. There are 15 residues in the CDR3. CDR3 amino acids: CASSYPGQGTYEQYF. The CDR3 DNA follows: TGTGCCAGCAGTTATCCGGGACAGGGGACCTACGAGCAGTACTTC.

The V call is TRBV12-3 or TRBV12-4, the J call TRBJ1-1; D uncertain. Trimming removed 0 bases at V and 0 bases at J, with 8 bases between. The CDR3 has 15 residues. The CDR3 here is CASSLAVAVNTEAFF. CDR3 DNA: TGTGCCAGCAGTTTAGCAGTGGCGGTGAACACTGAAGCTTTCTTT.

The rearrangement links TRBV7-2 to TRBJ1-2; D gene unclear. Germline CDR1 and CDR2: SGHTA and FQGNSA. The CDR3 spans 13 residues. The germline V and J ends were trimmed by 4 bases and 3 bases, with 9 bases remaining between them. In DNA, the CDR3 is TGTGCCAGCAGCTCCCGTTCGGACTATGGCTACACCTTC. It yields the protein CASSSRSDYGYTF.

The chain couples TRBV7-9 to TRBJ1-3, with D perhaps TRBD1 (5 bases). The CDR3 is made up of 15 amino acids. V shed 2 bases and J shed 0 bases, with 8 bases lying between them. The germline V gene has CDR1 SEHNR and CDR2 FQNEAQ (reference sequence). CDR3 DNA sequence: TGTGCCAGCAGCTTATCAGGGCACTCTGGAAACACCATATATTTT. It yields the protein CASSLSGHSGNTIYF.

The CDR3 region is CASRGPANYGYTF. CDR3 nucleotide sequence: TGCGCCAGCAGAGGGCCTGCTAACTATGGCTACACCTTC. This chain uses TRBV5-1 with TRBJ1-2; no reliable D call. Per the germline V gene, CDR1 is SGHRS and CDR2 is YFSETQ. The V and J ends lost 5 bases and 0 bases respectively, with 8 bases between them. The CDR3 extends over 13 amino acids.

The chain links TRBV6-2 or TRBV6-3 to TRBJ1-2; the match to TRBD1 covers 7 bases. CDR1 and CDR2 from the germline V gene are MNHEY and SVGEGT. This CDR3 comprises 14 residues. The V and J ends lost 8 bases and 4 bases, in that order; junction bases with no gene match: 10. CDR3 DNA: TGTGCCAGCGGCGAGGGGACAGCTCTCTATGGCTACACCTTC. Translating gives CASGEGTALYGYTF.